The 12 T cell receptor beta chains below all came from one sample that was sequenced in a study of T cell repertoires in cytomegalovirus infection. For these TCRs, the target antigens are not known. MiXCR, run by TCRdb on the reads, gives a single entry per CDR3 protein. The sample carries roughly 150,000 distinct CDR3 sequences, roughly 22% recorded once. Here the sequenced sample was CD8+ T cells from cultured PBMCs, taken from culture after CMV antigen stimulation. The receptors were gathered from a human donor in good health (CMV status not recorded). Some clones in this sample may be carry-over from other donors' samples.

The V call is TRBV6-6, the J call TRBJ1-1, with a possible D match to TRBD1 (6 bases). Per germline, CDR1 MNHNY and CDR2 SVGAGI (reference sequence). V dropped 1 base and J dropped 1 base, with 7 bases sitting between them. The CDR3 has 14 amino acids. This CDR3 reads CASSYWDKNTEAFF. CDR3 DNA sequence: TGTGCCAGCAGTTACTGGGACAAGAACACTGAAGCTTTCTTT.

This clonotype has more than one count but fewer than ten. This rearrangement joins TRBV7-6 to TRBJ2-1, with TRBD1 matching over 8 bases. From germline, CDR1 is SGHVS and CDR2 FNYEAQ. The CDR3 covers 13 residues. With V trimmed by 4 bases and J by 10 bases, 6 bases remained unmatched. In nucleotides, the CDR3 is TGTGCCAGCAGCTCGTCCCGGGACAGGGAGCAGTTCTTC. This codes for CASSSSRDREQFF.

In this sample, this clonotype turned up once. This CDR3 reads CASKRYDGSNQPQHF. The CDR3 DNA reads as TGTGCCAGTAAGCGGTACGATGGTAGCAATCAGCCCCAGCATTTT. V usage is TRBV19 and J usage is TRBJ1-5; no firm D call. Trimming shortened V by 7 bases and J by 0 bases, and 13 bases separated the two germline ends. CDR1 is LNHDA, CDR2 SQIVND, per germline (reference sequence). This CDR3 region has 15 residues.

The rearrangement joins TRBV2 to TRBJ2-3; no firm D call. CDR3 length equals 14 residues. Germline V lookup: CDR1 SNHLY, CDR2 FYNNEI. The ends were cut back, 3 bases at V and 2 bases at J, with 9 bases in the middle. For the CDR3, the DNA is TGTGCCAGCAGTGATGAGGATAACACAGATACGCAGTATTTT. It is translated as CASSDEDNTDTQYF.

The CDR3 loop reads CASRIQGDWNEQFF. CDR3 DNA sequence: TGTGCCAGCAGGATCCAGGGGGATTGGAATGAGCAGTTCTTC. The V and J genes are TRBV6-1 and TRBJ2-1; 7 nucleotides line up with TRBD1. CDR1 and CDR2 (germline): MNHNS, SASEGT. This CDR3 has 14 residues. J gave up 7 bases and V 6 bases, and 9 bases lay outside the gene matches.

The rearrangement links TRBV27 to TRBJ2-1; the D is unclear. CDR3 size: 12 residues. The germline CDR1 and CDR2 sequences are MNHEY and SMNVEV (reference sequence). V lost 7 bases and J lost 6, with 10 bases in between. This CDR3 is CASKSSANEQFF. CDR3 nucleotide sequence: TGTGCCAGCAAATCCTCTGCCAATGAGCAGTTCTTC.

This clonotype was observed a few times. This chain joins TRBV12-3 or TRBV12-4 and TRBJ1-6, with 7 bases that match TRBD1. The CDR3 length is 13 residues. V was pared by 5 bases and J by 10 bases, with 5 bases of the junction left unmatched. The CDR3 DNA reads TGTGCCAGCAGTCCAGGGGGAGGGTCACCCCTCCACTTT. Its translation is CASSPGGGSPLHF.

This clonotype showed up just a few times. V gene TRBV27 combines with J gene TRBJ1-2; no clear D. The V end lost 2 bases, the J end lost 0 bases, and 10 bases lay between the germline ends. The CDR3 has 15 residues. Germline V gene lookup returns CDR1 MNHEY and CDR2 SMNVEV (reference sequence). The CDR3 reads CASSLVPDPNYGYTF. In DNA form, the CDR3 reads TGTGCCAGCAGTTTAGTTCCGGATCCTAACTATGGCTACACCTTC.

This clonotype has just one count. This chain links TRBV11-2 with TRBJ2-7, with D tentatively TRBD1 (6 bases). This CDR3 spans 18 amino acids. V shed 6 bases and J shed 4 bases, with 28 bases lying between them. CDR1 SGHAT and CDR2 FQNNGV come from the germline V gene. The CDR3 DNA follows: TGTGCCAGCAGAAATTGGGGGCCCCGGAGAGTAACGCGGTACGAGCAGTACTTC. Encoded protein: CASRNWGPRRVTRYEQYF.

This clonotype was counted only a few times. The chain uses TRBV27 and TRBJ2-6, with TRBD1 as a possible D gene (5 bases). V lost 3 bases and J lost 0, with 21 bases in between. The CDR3 extends over 20 amino acids. From germline, CDR1 is MNHEY and CDR2 SMNVEV (reference sequence). CDR3 nucleotide sequence: TGTGCCAGCAGTTTCTTTCCCTCAGACAGTCCGTTCTCTGGGGCCAACGTCCTGACTTTC. Encoded protein: CASSFFPSDSPFSGANVLTF.

With respect to this clonotype: This clone may be a read error of a much larger clone one base away. This chain connects TRBV7-2 to TRBJ2-5; possible D gene TRBD1, 5 bases. Germline CDR1 is SGHTA and CDR2 is FQGNSA. The V and J ends lost 2 bases and 2 bases respectively, with 6 bases between them. There are 13 residues in the CDR3. The chain's CDR3 is CASSLNRQETQYF. The CDR3, as DNA: TGTGCCAGCAGCTTAAACAGGCAAGAGACCCAGTACTTC.

This clonotype was recorded many times. This chain uses TRBV12-3 or TRBV12-4 with TRBJ2-7; no firm D call. V was shortened by 8 bases and J by 6 bases, with 14 bases between the two germline ends. CDR3 size: 12 residues. The CDR3 sequence: CASSPNNAEQYF. The CDR3 coding sequence is TGTGCCAGCTCTCCTAACAACGCCGAGCAGTACTTC.